These 18 T cell receptor beta chains were all obtained from the same sample, sequenced in a study of blood T cell repertoires in COVID-19. Assay: immunoSEQ multiplex PCR; the TCRdb copy retains only in-frame clones and omits some. Of 100,000 to 150,000 clones in the sample, approximately 90% were seen once. The sequencing sample was made of peripheral blood. The receptors were gathered from a man aged 50-60 years with COVID-19, enrolled during active disease.

Only one count was recorded for this clone. The chain uses TRBV7-2 and TRBJ2-1; 8 bases are shared with TRBD1. Per the germline V gene, CDR1 is SGHTA and CDR2 is FQGNSA. This CDR3 has 14 residues. With 5 bases clipped from V and 8 bases from J, the junction kept 8 bases outside the gene matches. CDR3 residues: CASSPDRVRDEQFF. CDR3 bases: TGTGCCAGCAGCCCGGACAGGGTCCGAGATGAGCAGTTCTTC.

The chain uses TRBV7-3 and TRBJ2-1; 9 bases are a match to TRBD1. The CDR3 runs to 15 residues. The ends lost 0 bases at V and 7 bases at J; junction bases unmatched: 4. Germline CDR1 is SGHTA and CDR2 is FQGTGA. The CDR3 nucleotides read TGTGCCAGCAGCTTAACCGGGACAGGGTGGAATGAGCAGTTCTTC. The encoded protein is CASSLTGTGWNEQFF.

The chain employs TRBV24-1 and TRBJ2-7, with TRBD2 as a possible D gene (5 bases). Germline CDR1 KGHDR, CDR2 SFDVKD. Trimming took 4 bases from V and 0 from J, leaving 15 bases between them. This CDR3 contains 16 residues. The DNA of the CDR3 is TGTGCCACCAGTGACAAAACGGGAAGGAGCTCCTACGAGCAGTACGTC. This translates into CATSDKTGRSSYEQYV.

The chain carries TRBV28 and TRBJ1-6; 7 bases match TRBD1. Germline CDR1 reads MDHEN; CDR2 reads SYDVKM. The J segment lost 7 bases and the V segment lost 4 bases, leaving 4 bases of the junction unmatched. The CDR3 is 14 amino acids. The CDR3 bases are TGTGCCAGCAGTTACGGGACAGAAAATTCACCCCTCCACTTT. This gives the protein CASSYGTENSPLHF.

V and J are TRBV19 and TRBJ1-6; 8 positions agree with TRBD1. V shed 4 bases and J 7 bases; nucleotides not matched to a gene: 9. The CDR3 runs to 16 residues. Germline V gene lookup returns CDR1 LNHDA and CDR2 SQIVND (reference sequence). The CDR3 is CASSRTGGTMNSPLHF. The CDR3 region has the DNA TGTGCCAGTAGTAGAACAGGGGGAACAATGAATTCACCCCTCCACTTT.

The V and J genes are TRBV29-1 and TRBJ2-7, with 10 bases aligning to TRBD2. The CDR3 is 14 amino acids. Trimming removed 1 base from V and 3 bases from J; junction bases left unmatched: 3. The V gene's germline CDR1 is SQVTM and CDR2 ANQGSEA. CDR3 region: CSVEVLAGSYEQYF. CDR3 nucleotides: TGCAGCGTTGAAGTACTAGCGGGAAGCTACGAGCAGTACTTC.

This chain links TRBV9 with TRBJ2-1; TRBD2 aligns across 9 bases. The CDR3 runs to 15 residues. The V gene end was trimmed by 2 bases and the J gene end by 5 bases; junction bases not matched to a gene: 5. The germline gives CDR1 SGDLS, CDR2 YYNGEE. CDR3 sequence: CASSVAGGPHNEQFF. Written as DNA, the CDR3 is TGTGCCAGCAGCGTTGCGGGAGGGCCCCACAATGAGCAGTTCTTC.

This clone was seen a single time. This chain connects TRBV3-1 (or the pseudogene TRBV3-2) to TRBJ2-3, with 9 bases aligning to TRBD2. V trimming: 3 bases; J trimming: 7 bases; junction bases outside the gene matches: 11. The CDR3 spans 16 residues. Germline CDR1 reads LGHDT; CDR2 reads YNNKEL (reference sequence). The CDR3 here is CASSQSSGDQWNTQYF. CDR3 DNA: TGTGCCAGCAGCCAGTCTAGCGGGGATCAATGGAATACGCAGTATTTT.

CDR3 residues: CASSEAYARDTDTQYF. The DNA for the CDR3 is TGTGCCAGCAGTGAAGCTTACGCGCGAGACACAGATACGCAGTATTTT. This chain joins TRBV2 and TRBJ2-3; D is unclear. Germline V gene data show CDR1 as SNHLY and CDR2 as FYNNEI. V shed 0 bases and J shed 2 bases, with 12 bases lying between them. This CDR3 spans 16 amino acids.

V gene TRBV4-1 combines with J gene TRBJ1-1, with 7 positions matching TRBD1. V shed 0 bases and J 5 bases; nucleotides not matched to a gene: 6. Germline V lookup: CDR1 MGHRA, CDR2 YSYEKL. The CDR3 is made up of 15 amino acids. The CDR3: CASSQDVTGYTEAFF. The CDR3 nucleotides read TGCGCCAGCAGCCAAGACGTGACAGGGTATACTGAAGCTTTCTTT.

V is TRBV27 and J is TRBJ2-3, with 11 bases fitting TRBD2. Trimming cost V 5 bases and J 3 bases; bases outside gene matches: 1. The CDR3 consists of 14 residues. Germline CDR1 and CDR2: MNHEY and SMNVEV (reference sequence). Here the CDR3 reads CASSRLAGTDTQYF. CDR3 coding DNA: TGTGCCAGCAGTCGACTAGCGGGGACAGATACGCAGTATTTT.

The gene calls are TRBV24-1 and TRBJ1-1, with D maybe TRBD1 (6 bases). The germline CDR1 and CDR2 sequences are KGHDR and SFDVKD. Trimming removed 10 bases at V and 0 bases at J, with 11 bases between. The CDR3 totals 13 residues. The CDR3 nucleotides read TGTGCCACTAGGGACACCGTGAACACTGAAGCTTTCTTT. It encodes CATRDTVNTEAFF.

This rearrangement joins TRBV7-9 to TRBJ2-1, with D possibly TRBD2 on 6 matching bases. Looked up from germline, CDR1 is SEHNR and CDR2 is FQNEAQ (reference sequence). This CDR3 comprises 13 residues. As DNA, the CDR3 is TGTGCTACTATAGCGGTCTCCTACAATGAGCAGTTCTTC. It encodes CATIAVSYNEQFF.

This chain links TRBV5-5 with TRBJ1-4; D is unclear. CDR1 and CDR2 from the germline V gene are SGHKS and YYEKEE (reference sequence). V lost 1 base to trimming and J lost 0 bases, with 4 bases between them. CDR3 length equals 14 residues. The CDR3 region is CASSLPATNEKLFF. DNA for the CDR3: TGTGCCAGCAGCTTGCCCGCAACTAATGAAAAACTGTTTTTT.

The V and J genes are TRBV14 and TRBJ2-5, with D possibly being TRBD2 (6 bases). V was cut by 4 bases and J by 4 bases, with 13 bases left in between. The CDR3 has 14 residues. CDR1 SGHDN and CDR2 FVKESK come from the germline V gene. DNA of the CDR3: TGTGCCAGCAGCCGCAACGGGGGAAGAGAGACCCAGTACTTC. It is translated as CASSRNGGRETQYF.

The chain is built from TRBV2 and TRBJ2-1; TRBD2 matches 7 bases. CDR1 is SNHLY, CDR2 FYNNEI, per germline. V lost 8 bases to trimming and J lost 6 bases; unmatched junction nucleotides: 13. CDR3 length: 15 residues. The CDR3 spells CASGIGASGTNEQFF. CDR3 bases: TGTGCCAGCGGCATTGGGGCTAGCGGAACCAATGAGCAGTTCTTC.

The chain recombines TRBV4-1 with TRBJ1-6, with 11 bases that match TRBD1. Germline V gives CDR1 MGHRA, CDR2 YSYEKL. The CDR3 has 22 residues. Trimming cost V 2 bases and J 0 bases; bases outside gene matches: 15. The CDR3 sequence: CASSQFLPAGQGVSSYNSPLHF. CDR3 bases: TGCGCCAGCAGCCAATTTCTGCCCGCGGGACAGGGGGTTAGCTCCTATAATTCACCCCTCCACTTT.

V usage is TRBV4-2 and J usage is TRBJ1-2; 8 bases agree with TRBD1. V shed 0 bases, J shed 7 bases, and the junction held 13 bases outside the gene matches. This CDR3 spans 17 amino acids. Germline values: CDR1 LGHNA, CDR2 YNFKEQ. The CDR3 loop reads CASSQDVSQGGRRGYTF. The CDR3 coding sequence is TGTGCCAGCAGCCAAGACGTCTCACAGGGGGGGAGACGTGGCTACACCTTC.